The 13 T cell receptor beta chains reported below all come from one sample, sequenced in a study of metastatic and nonmetastatic thyroid tumors. With MiXCR, TCRdb called clones anew from the PCR reads. This table has tens of thousands of clones, 20% to 25% appearing once. Nobody among the patients had been given any treatment before thyroid surgery. The specimen was blood. These receptors came from a female donor with papillary thyroid cancer or a benign thyroid nodule (not recorded which). Some clones in this sample may be carry-over from other donors' samples.

About this clone itself: A junction boundary mismatches the germline segment, possibly from a read error. V gene TRBV18 combines with J gene TRBJ1-1, with 8 bases matching TRBD1. Per germline, CDR1 KGHSH and CDR2 LQKENI. The CDR3 loop spans 15 amino acids. This chain's CDR3 is CANSRTGPMDTEAFF. The CDR3 DNA reads as TGTGCCAACTCAAGGACAGGGCCCATGGACACTGAAGCTTTCTTT.

This clone was observed at least ten times. This chain uses TRBV2 with TRBJ2-7; 7 nucleotides line up with TRBD1. The CDR3 contains 15 residues. Trimming at V came to 7 bases and at J to 2 bases, leaving 11 bases not matched to a gene. Germline CDR1 reads SNHLY; CDR2 reads FYNNEI. The CDR3 nucleotides are TGTGCCAGCAATTTAAAGGCCCAGGGGGCCTACGAGCAGTACTTC. This codes for CASNLKAQGAYEQYF.

Worth noting for this clone: The junction departs from the called germline gene at one end, perhaps through a read error. The chain has TRBV4-2 and TRBJ2-3, with 12 bases aligning to TRBD2. CDR3 size: 19 residues. Germline CDR1 and CDR2: LGHNA and YNFKEQ. The CDR3, as DNA: TGTGCCAGCAGCCTTTATCCCCCGACTAGCGGGAGTTGGTCCGATACTCAGTTTTTT. It yields the protein CASSLYPPTSGSWSDTQFF.

In its sample, this clone was seen many times. The CDR3 coding sequence is TGTGCCATATCTCACAGGGTCGGGTCGCTCTATGGCTACACCTTC. Amino acid sequence: CAISHRVGSLYGYTF. The chain employs TRBV19 and TRBJ1-2; a possible D gene is TRBD1 (6 bases). CDR3 size: 15 residues. The germline CDR1 and CDR2 sequences are LNHDA and SQIVND (reference sequence). The V and J ends lost 10 bases and 4 bases respectively, with 22 bases between them.

The sample holds many counts of this clone. The V call is TRBV19, the J call TRBJ1-2; D not certain. This CDR3 comprises 14 residues. V was clipped by 5 bases and J by 3 bases, with 13 bases between them. Germline loops: CDR1 LNHDA, CDR2 SQIVND (reference sequence). For the CDR3, the DNA is TGTGCCAGTAGTGCCACGGCGGTCGACTATGGCTACACCTTC. It yields the protein CASSATAVDYGYTF.

This clone was seen a single time. A junction end diverges from the germline sequence, so it may reflect a read error. The chain links TRBV9 to TRBJ1-2; no firm D call. This CDR3 comprises 13 residues. In germline, CDR1 is SGDLS, CDR2 YYNGEE. The DNA for the CDR3 is TGTGCCAGCAGCGTAGATGGTACCTATTGCTACACCTTC. Translated: CASSVDGTYCYTF.

There are many counts of this clone. The rearrangement uses TRBV6-1 and TRBJ2-7; 10 nucleotides agree with TRBD1. The length of the CDR3 is 15 residues. Looked up from germline, CDR1 is MNHNS and CDR2 is SASEGT. After removal of 6 bases from V and 5 bases from J, the junction contained 10 bases not matched to a gene. The CDR3 bases are TGTGCCAGCAGGGACAGGGGGAGGCTAGTCCACGAGCAGTACTTC. Translation: CASRDRGRLVHEQYF.

In this sample, this clone turned up many times. The chain recombines TRBV18 with TRBJ2-4; tentatively, D is TRBD2 (6 bases). V was clipped by 6 bases and J by 6 bases, with 6 bases between them. This CDR3 spans 11 amino acids. CDR1 is KGHSH, CDR2 LQKENI, per germline. The CDR3 protein is CASSGGNIQYF. DNA of the CDR3: TGTGCCAGCTCGGGGGGAAACATTCAGTACTTC. The full variable domain, rest sourced from reference TRBV18 and TRBJ2-4, is NAGVMQNPRHLVRRRGQEARLRCSPMKGHSHVYWYRQLPEEGLKFMVYLQKENIIDESGMPKERFSAEFPKEGPSILRIQQVVRGDSAAYFCASSGGNIQYFGAGTRLSVL.

This clone was observed at least ten times. The rearrangement links TRBV5-1 to TRBJ2-7; possibly TRBD1 or TRBD2 for D (5 bases each). The length of the CDR3 is 14 residues. V lost 2 bases and J lost 3, with 12 bases in between. Germline CDR1 and CDR2: SGHRS and YFSETQ. CDR3 residues: CASSLSPGSYEQYF. CDR3 nucleotide sequence: TGCGCCAGCAGCTTATCGCCAGGGAGCTACGAGCAGTACTTC.

This clone was observed a handful of times. A much larger clone lies a single base off, so this may be a read error. Other DNA sequences in the same sample also yield this CDR3. The J gene is TRBJ1-2, the V gene TRBV29-1; D remains unclear. The CDR3 length is 13 residues. Germline V gene sequence: CDR1 SQVTM, CDR2 ANQGSEA. In nucleotides, the CDR3 is TGCAGCGTTGATCAGGATTACGGCTATGGCTACACATTC. The encoded protein is CSVDQDYGYGYTF.

This clone was recorded many times. The identical CDR3 is also encoded by other nucleotide sequences in the sample. J is TRBJ1-1 and V is TRBV7-2; D perhaps matches TRBD1 (6 bases). V lost 5 bases and J 4 bases, leaving 14 bases between the germline ends. The CDR3 totals 14 residues. Looked up from germline, CDR1 is SGHTA and CDR2 is FQGNSA. In DNA form, the CDR3 reads TGTGCCAGCAGCCAAACACAGGGCGGCACTGAAGCTTTCTTT. Residues: CASSQTQGGTEAFF.

Many counts were recorded for this clone. The CDR3 sequence is CASSLPLANTYNEQFF. CDR3 nucleotide sequence: TGTGCCAGCAGTTTACCTCTAGCGAATACCTACAATGAGCAGTTCTTC. This sequence joins TRBV6-6 and TRBJ2-1; weak D call: TRBD2 (6 bases). Germline V gives CDR1 MNHNY, CDR2 SVGAGI (reference sequence). The CDR3 totals 16 residues. Trimming removed 4 bases from V and 2 bases from J, with 15 bases in between.

This clone was detected many times. The chain combines TRBV7-8 with TRBJ1-4; D not resolved. The CDR3 is 16 residues long. Germline V CDR1 and CDR2: SGHVS, FQNEAQ. V lost 5 bases to trimming and J lost 5 bases, with 18 bases between them. The CDR3 region is CASSRTRGLSNEKLFF. CDR3 bases: TGTGCCAGCAGCCGCACGCGGGGTCTTTCAAATGAAAAACTGTTTTTT.